Below, 29 T cell receptor beta chains from the same sample are listed, as sequenced in a study of cytomegalovirus exposure and HLA in healthy donors. Primers included in the PCR were 60 Vbeta and 13 Jbeta primers. TCRdb's table, derived via immunoSEQ multiplex PCR, lists solely in-frame clones and lacks some. The table has some 220,000 clones, around nine tenths seen once. The sample taken for sequencing was PBMCs. These receptors were collected from a woman between 18 and 29 years old in good health and CMV-seronegative.

The genes are TRBV25-1 and TRBJ2-2, with a weak D call TRBD2 (5 bases). This CDR3 comprises 14 residues. Germline assignment: CDR1 MGHDK and CDR2 SYGVNS. Deletions cut 7 bases from V and 4 bases from J, with 13 bases between. CDR3 nucleotides: TGTGCCAGCAAAGAGGGTTATGGCACCGGGGAGCTGTTTTTT. It yields the protein CASKEGYGTGELFF. Full variable domain (rest looked up from reference TRBV25-1 and TRBJ2-2): EADIYQTPRYLVIGTGKKITLECSQTMGHDKMYWYQQDPGMELHLIHYSYGVNSTEKGDLSSESTVSRIRTEHFPLTLESARPSHTSQYLCASKEGYGTGELFFGEGSRLTVL.

This clone was found a few times. CDR3 nucleotides: TGCGCCAGCAGCTTGGCGGGGGGGCCTTCGACAGATACGCAGTATTTT. Translated: CASSLAGGPSTDTQYF. The J gene is TRBJ2-3, the V gene TRBV5-1; 8 positions match TRBD2. CDR3 length: 16 residues. V was pared by 0 bases and J by 3 bases, with 6 bases of the junction left unmatched. CDR1 and CDR2 (germline): SGHRS, YFSETQ.

The chain couples TRBV14 to TRBJ2-3; 9 nucleotides line up with TRBD2. Germline trimming cut 4 bases from V and 1 base from J; bases unmatched to any gene: 0. Germline V lookup: CDR1 SGHDN, CDR2 FVKESK. The CDR3 has 14 amino acids. The CDR3 reads CASSLAGGTDTQYF. DNA for the CDR3: TGTGCCAGCAGCCTAGCGGGGGGCACAGATACGCAGTATTTT.

The chain carries TRBV27 and TRBJ2-1; 11 bases are shared with TRBD2. Looked up from germline, CDR1 is MNHEY and CDR2 is SMNVEV (reference sequence). Germline trimming cut 3 bases from V and 6 bases from J; bases unmatched to any gene: 10. The CDR3 is made up of 17 amino acids. In nucleotides, the CDR3 is TGTGCCAGCAGTTTCCGGAATCTAGCGGGAGGTCCCAATGAGCAGTTCTTC. It specifies CASSFRNLAGGPNEQFF.

The rearrangement links TRBV4-1 to TRBJ1-4; weak D call: TRBD1 (5 bases). CDR3 length: 20 amino acids. CDR1 and CDR2 (germline): MGHRA, YSYEKL. V was pared by 1 base and J by 7 bases, with 28 bases between. The DNA for the CDR3 is TGCGCCAGCAGCCAAGTCAATCCGGGACTTTATCGCCCCAGAGGTGAAAAACTGTTTTTT. Encoded protein: CASSQVNPGLYRPRGEKLFF.

This clone was recorded only once. The chain recombines TRBV7-6 with TRBJ2-5; TRBD1 might be the D (6 bases). Germline CDR1 and CDR2: SGHVS and FNYEAQ. The V end was cut by 5 bases, the J end by 3 bases, with 13 bases between. The CDR3 length is 14 residues. In DNA form, the CDR3 reads TGTGCCAGCAGCCAACGGACAGCTAAAGAGACCCAGTACTTC. It yields the protein CASSQRTAKETQYF.

The chain links TRBV5-1 to TRBJ2-7; 12 bases line up with TRBD1. V lost 5 bases to trimming and J lost 6 bases; unmatched junction nucleotides: 6. Germline CDR1 SGHRS, CDR2 YFSETQ. This CDR3 contains 14 residues. The CDR3 sequence is CASRTGTGGGEQYF. The CDR3 DNA follows: TGCGCCAGCAGGACGGGGACAGGGGGCGGCGAGCAGTACTTC.

The V gene is TRBV5-4, the J gene TRBJ2-3; TRBD1 matches 9 bases. The germline CDR1 and CDR2 sequences are SGHNT and YYREEE (reference sequence). V dropped 7 bases and J dropped 1; count of bases not matched to a gene: 7. This CDR3 has 15 residues. This CDR3 reads CASGDRAGGTDTQYF. CDR3 DNA sequence: TGTGCCAGCGGGGACAGGGCGGGTGGCACAGATACGCAGTATTTT.

The genes are TRBV7-3 and TRBJ2-1; 9 positions match TRBD2. The junction had 13 bases not matched to a gene; V was cut back by 5 bases and J by 8 bases. From germline, CDR1 is SGHTA and CDR2 FQGTGA. The CDR3 loop spans 16 amino acids. The CDR3 protein is CASSRGGAGGPDEQFF. CDR3 nucleotide sequence: TGTGCCAGCAGCAGGGGGGGCGCGGGAGGGCCGGATGAGCAGTTCTTC.

The genes are TRBV7-9 and TRBJ2-5; TRBD1 is a possible D gene (6 bases). Germline V gene lookup returns CDR1 SEHNR and CDR2 FQNEAQ (reference sequence). V was pared by 4 bases and J by 7 bases, with 25 bases between. The CDR3 loop spans 17 amino acids. The DNA for the CDR3 is TGTGCCAGCAGCTCACCTGCTCAGGGGTCTGGAAGATGGACCCAGTACTTC. It is translated as CASSSPAQGSGRWTQYF.

The rearrangement links TRBV6-5 to TRBJ2-2; 8 positions agree with TRBD1. The CDR3 runs to 15 residues. V lost 7 bases to trimming and J lost 0 bases; unmatched junction nucleotides: 4. Germline CDR1 reads MNHEY; CDR2 reads SVGAGI. CDR3 DNA: TGTGCCAGCAAAAACAGGGGGGCGAACACCGGGGAGCTGTTTTTT. Protein product: CASKNRGANTGELFF.

The CDR3 spells CASSLRGGTYNEQFF. In DNA, the CDR3 is TGTGCCAGCAGCTTGCGGGGGGGGACTTACAATGAGCAGTTCTTC. The V and J genes are TRBV5-4 and TRBJ2-1; 8 bases match TRBD2. The CDR3 consists of 15 residues. Germline V gene data show CDR1 as SGHNT and CDR2 as YYREEE (reference sequence). Trimming took 1 base from V and 4 from J; bases not matched to a gene: 4.

The J gene is TRBJ1-1, the V gene TRBV11-2; D unresolved. V lost 4 bases and J lost 2, with 8 bases in between. Germline V gives CDR1 SGHAT, CDR2 FQNNGV. The CDR3 totals 13 residues. CDR3: CASSWNSNTEAFF. As DNA, the CDR3 is TGTGCCAGCAGCTGGAACAGTAACACTGAAGCTTTCTTT.

The chain uses TRBV10-2 and TRBJ1-2; 9 positions agree with TRBD1. Germline V lookup: CDR1 WSHSY, CDR2 SAAADI. The CDR3 loop spans 15 amino acids. V dropped 5 bases and J dropped 2; count of bases not matched to a gene: 6. For the CDR3, the DNA is TGCGCCAGCAGTCCCACCGGACAGGGGAACTATGGCTACACCTTC. Amino acids: CASSPTGQGNYGYTF.

This clone has only one observation. This sequence joins TRBV6-1 and TRBJ1-2; TRBD1 matches at 7 bases. CDR3 length equals 14 residues. Germline CDR1 MNHNS, CDR2 SASEGT. V lost 2 bases, J lost 4 bases, and 4 bases stayed unmatched. CDR3 protein: CASSEMGQSYGYTF. The CDR3 nucleotides are TGTGCCAGCAGTGAAATGGGACAGTCCTATGGCTACACCTTC.

The CDR3 DNA follows: TGTGCCAGCGCTCGGGCTAGCGGGACCCAAGAGACCCAGTACTTC. Amino acids: CASARASGTQETQYF. The chain joins TRBV7-2 to TRBJ2-5, with TRBD2 matching 9 bases. CDR1 is SGHTA, CDR2 FQGNSA, per germline. V dropped 8 bases and J dropped 1; count of bases not matched to a gene: 8. CDR3 length equals 15 residues.

V is TRBV6-5 and J is TRBJ2-3; 9 nucleotides line up with TRBD1. After removal of 0 bases from V and 5 bases from J, the junction contained 3 bases not matched to a gene. The CDR3 is made up of 15 amino acids. CDR1 is MNHEY, CDR2 SVGAGI, per germline. CDR3 loop: CASSYSTGGRDTQYF. As DNA, the CDR3 is TGTGCCAGCAGTTACTCGACAGGGGGTCGAGATACGCAGTATTTT.

The chain joins TRBV7-3 to TRBJ2-1; TRBD1 might be the D (5 bases). The V and J ends lost 2 bases and 4 bases respectively, with 6 bases between them. The CDR3 is 13 amino acids. Germline values: CDR1 SGHTA, CDR2 FQGTGA. For the CDR3, the DNA is TGTGCCAGCAGCTTACAGGGATACAATGAGCAGTTCTTC. The encoded protein is CASSLQGYNEQFF.

V usage is TRBV6-5 and J usage is TRBJ2-7, with a tentative D call TRBD1 (6 bases). This CDR3 region has 13 residues. The germline CDR1 and CDR2 sequences are MNHEY and SVGAGI. Trimming removed 2 bases at V and 5 bases at J, with 10 bases between. The CDR3 nucleotides read TGTGCCAGCAGTTACACAGGGCCCGACGAGCAGTACTTC. It yields the protein CASSYTGPDEQYF.

J is TRBJ1-1 and V is TRBV6-1; perhaps TRBD1 as D (5 bases). V lost 5 bases to trimming and J lost 0 bases, with 13 bases between them. The germline gives CDR1 MNHNS, CDR2 SASEGT. The CDR3 spans 15 residues. The CDR3 DNA follows: TGTGCCAGCAGTCTGACAGCCTATATGAACACTGAAGCTTTCTTT. Its translation is CASSLTAYMNTEAFF.

The CDR3 coding sequence is TGCGCCAGCAGCATATCGGGCAGGGGTATTGAAAAACTGTTTTTT. It is translated as CASSISGRGIEKLFF. The chain has TRBV4-1 and TRBJ1-4, with a tentative D call TRBD1 (6 bases). Trimming stripped 5 bases from V and 7 bases from J, with 17 bases between. The CDR3 loop spans 15 amino acids. Germline lookup yields CDR1 MGHRA and CDR2 YSYEKL.

The chain combines TRBV6-1 with TRBJ2-3; 7 bases are a match to TRBD2. The CDR3 covers 13 residues. The germline gives CDR1 MNHNS, CDR2 SASEGT. After removal of 6 bases from V and 2 bases from J, the junction contained 2 bases not matched to a gene. DNA for the CDR3: TGTGCCAGCAGAACTAGCGCCACAGATACGCAGTATTTT. Translating it yields CASRTSATDTQYF.

V is TRBV7-3 and J is TRBJ2-1, with 7 bases lining up with TRBD1. The CDR3 contains 14 residues. The germline V gene encodes CDR1 SGHTA and CDR2 FQGTGA. V lost 5 bases, J lost 4 bases, and 5 bases stayed unmatched. CDR3 in amino acids: CASSPRTGYNEQFF. The CDR3 region has the DNA TGTGCCAGCAGCCCCCGGACAGGATACAATGAGCAGTTCTTC.

This chain joins TRBV14 and TRBJ1-4; 7 positions match TRBD1. Germline V gene sequence: CDR1 SGHDN, CDR2 FVKESK. Unmatched junction bases numbered 6, after V lost 5 bases and J lost 3 bases. The CDR3 contains 15 residues. As DNA, the CDR3 is TGTGCCAGCAGCTATACCGGGACAGCTAATGAAAAACTGTTTTTT. Translation: CASSYTGTANEKLFF.

This chain uses TRBV2 with TRBJ1-3, with no clear D. Trimming cost V 4 bases and J 3 bases, with 4 bases left between them. The CDR3 spans 12 residues. Germline CDR1 SNHLY, CDR2 FYNNEI. The DNA of the CDR3 is TGTGCCAGCAGTGGACTTGGAAACACCATATATTTT. The encoded protein is CASSGLGNTIYF.

The V gene is TRBV25-1, the J gene TRBJ2-7; TRBD1 matches at 7 bases. The CDR3 covers 13 residues. With V trimmed by 10 bases and J by 5 bases, 11 bases remained unmatched. CDR1 is MGHDK, CDR2 SYGVNS, per germline. This chain's CDR3 is CAINRDRGDEQYF. The CDR3 nucleotides read TGTGCCATCAACCGGGACAGAGGGGACGAGCAGTACTTC.

The rearrangement links TRBV2 to TRBJ2-5; 8 bases match TRBD1. The CDR3 has 17 amino acids. The V gene end was trimmed by 3 bases and the J gene end by 5 bases; junction bases not matched to a gene: 14. Per germline, CDR1 SNHLY and CDR2 FYNNEI. The CDR3 region is CASSEGPAGGYMETQYF. For the CDR3, the DNA is TGTGCCAGCAGTGAGGGGCCCGCAGGGGGCTATATGGAGACCCAGTACTTC.

V usage is TRBV4-3 and J usage is TRBJ2-1, with D possibly being TRBD1 (5 bases). Looked up from germline, CDR1 is LGHNA and CDR2 is YSLEER. The CDR3 extends over 13 amino acids. The ends were cut back, 0 bases at V and 10 bases at J, with 10 bases in the middle. CDR3 region: CASSQEIGAEQFF. Here the CDR3 DNA reads TGCGCCAGCAGCCAAGAAATTGGGGCGGAGCAGTTCTTC.

This sequence joins TRBV27 and TRBJ2-7; TRBD2 matches at 7 bases. V dropped 6 bases and J dropped 4; count of bases not matched to a gene: 6. The germline V gene encodes CDR1 MNHEY and CDR2 SMNVEV (reference sequence). This CDR3 comprises 13 residues. CDR3 residues: CASSWGGTYEQYF. The CDR3 bases are TGTGCCAGCAGCTGGGGGGGGACTTACGAGCAGTACTTC.